This T cell receptor beta chain was obtained from a study of T cells in Graves' hyperthyroidism and ophthalmopathy. Study background: Once the initial diagnosis was made, peripheral blood was obtained before any treatment.

Notes on the study in general: Blood held most thyroid clonotypes expanded above 0.001 frequency.

This clonotype occurred once. Its antigen remains unknown. TCR beta CDR3 regions were amplified from RNA transcripts. First-round RT-PCR of the TCR CDR3 relied on the HTBI primer set. TCRdb passed the multiplex PCR reads through MiXCR, listing each CDR3 protein once. The data show some 620,000 distinct CDR3 sequences, roughly 15% seen once. This CDR3 comprises 14 residues. V lost 10 bases and J lost 5, with 22 bases in between. The germline V gene encodes CDR1 SGHRS and CDR2 YFSETQ. Material: blood. The source of this sequence is a woman aged 30 to 39 with Graves' hyperthyroidism. The rearrangement links TRBV5-1 to TRBJ2-7, with a possible D match to TRBD1 (9 bases). The chain's CDR3 is CASGRGQGRNEQYF. CDR3 sequence (DNA): TGCGCCTCCGGGAGGGGACAGGGAAGAAACGAGCAGTACTTC.